Reported below is one T cell receptor beta chain. Produced via immunoSEQ multiplex PCR; TCRdb's table is partial and in-frame only. Here the sample spans 45,000 to 50,000 clones, around four fifths being singletons. In germline, CDR1 is ENHRY, CDR2 SYGVKD. The CDR3 has 15 amino acids. V shed 5 bases and J 4 bases; nucleotides not matched to a gene: 5. The sample comes from a study of PD-L1 blockade in urothelial cancer. Study details: Men with urothelial cancer arising in the bladder made up about nine tenths of the roughly 29 patients. Analyses were performed on blood at 3 weeks after treatment start (the second dose) and at 6 weeks.

Time point in this sample: pretreatment peripheral blood. This receptor was obtained from a man between 50 and 59 years old with urothelial cancer. This specimen was PBMCs, taken around atezolizumab (anti-PD-L1) treatment. The V and J genes are TRBV10-3 and TRBJ2-3; 11 nucleotides agree with TRBD2. The CDR3 loop is CAISRLAGGADTQYF. CDR3 nucleotides: TGTGCCATCAGTAGGCTAGCGGGAGGCGCAGATACGCAGTATTTT.